The subject of this entry is one TCR beta chain. The antigen it recognizes is unknown. It has no much larger one-base neighbor in the sample; base qualities were not kept. The data were taken from a study of cytomegalovirus exposure and HLA in healthy donors listed by TCRdb under 2017. Describing the broader study: An earlier analysis of about 560 of the donors reported 276 Gb of sequence data and 117 million unique TCR beta sequences obtained from approximately 180 million T cells. The aim of the study was to test whether cataloging public T cell receptors could identify signatures of past pathogen exposure. Rather than using new phenotypic data, the later analysis identified candidate immune exposures from TCR beta sequences and from how often those sequences occurred across donors. The study used immunosequencing to profile the T cell repertoires of hundreds of subjects and linked those repertoires to cytomegalovirus serostatus. An earlier analysis of 587 of the donors used high-throughput TCR beta sequencing to judge whether each TCR beta V gene segment behaved as functional or pseudogenic. The number of donors typed differed by locus, with roughly 620-630 for A, B, C, DRB1 and DQB1, roughly 550 for DQA1, 600 to 610 for DPA1, and about 450 for DPB1. Among several hundred genotyped donors of the cohort, an average of approximately 200,000 unique TCR beta nucleotide sequences was sequenced per donor, of which about 18% were non-productive. An early release covering about 600 HLA-typed donors comprised about 290 gigabases of sequencing data and about 90 million unique TCR sequences. To predict cytomegalovirus infection status, the study combined high-throughput TCR immunosequencing, statistical association of individual TCRs with disease status, and machine learning. Donor age, sex, ethnicity and CMV serostatus were compiled together with the repertoire data. HLA typing included class I and class II loci at four-digit resolution. Because of strong linkage in the cohort, four to six DR-DQ haplotypes were treated as single units for association and clustering. In addition to the first cohort of 666 subjects, a separate validation cohort of under 150 different subjects was used. To study patterns of TCR occurrence, a later analysis re-analyzed previously published TCR beta repertoires from 650 to 750 donors and added high-resolution HLA genotyping. The genetic ancestry cluster associated with self-reported Caucasian donors included 81% of the 300 to 400 genotyped donors. A later genetic analysis took genome-wide SNP genotypes for about 55% of the 666 donors and used that subset as a discovery cohort. Every repertoire in the discovery cohort had been generated on one and the same sequencing platform.

The germline V gene encodes CDR1 ENHRY and CDR2 SYGVKD. Germline trimming: 10 bases from V, 6 bases from J; junction bases outside gene matches: 7. The CDR3 contains 15 residues, cysteine and phenylalanine counted. Only the CDR3 portion is preserved as DNA: 45 bases, with reading frame beginning at the first base. The paper's findings and limits, for the study overall: Compared with the approximately 670-donor mean, donors in an Asian-associated ancestry cluster had fewer N-insertions in productive TCRs, according to a later genetic analysis. A later genetic analysis associated a missense DCLRE1C variant with V-gene and J-gene trimming of TCR beta chains, and an independent cohort replicated the association. In a later analysis, most CMV-associated TCR beta chains were found to appear HLA-restricted, with HLA associations seemingly driven largely by CMV exposure. Some IMGT-functional V segments, including TRBV6-2 and TRBV6-3, could not be distinguished by the 87-base-pair reads and were therefore excluded. Linkage disequilibrium might explain the correlated functional status among segregating V segments, but an unknown experimental factor could not be excluded. The only immune exposure information available for the cohort was CMV serostatus. In the study, around 160 TCR beta chains were listed as associated with cytomegalovirus. Broadly in line with IMGT annotations, most TCR beta V segments showed up in productive rearrangements about 87% or about 30% of the time in an earlier analysis of a few hundred of the donors. Presence/absence analyses assumed roughly uniform sequencing depth across donors, an assumption that may not hold. Assigning TCR associations to individual alleles was difficult when HLA alleles, especially DR and DQ, strongly co-occurred. A later analysis reported that several top co-occurrence clusters appeared linked to parvovirus B19, influenza, CMV and Epstein-Barr virus. Because counts were too low, under 20 rarely observed V segments, including chromosome 9 orphons, were left out of the earlier analysis of some 640 of the donors. Cytomegalovirus status was reported to be diagnosed by the classifier with high specificity and sensitivity in both the original and validation cohorts. A group of highly shared sequence variants was considered likely to be a technical artifact of the sequencing pipeline. Specific HLA alleles were associated with about 17,000 TCR beta sequences at a false discovery rate of 0.05 in a later analysis. Across donors, most TCR sequences were observed very rarely, whereas some public TCRs were present in many individuals. A further reported finding was that TCR beta sequences accurately predicted the HLA-A and HLA-B alleles for most subjects in the first cohort. In a later analysis, TCR association rates were found to vary across HLA loci, with the most associated TCRs seen for DRB1 alleles and the fewest for HLA-C alleles. In a later analysis, HLA-associated TCR beta chains were found to be more clonally expanded and to have lower generation probabilities than equally common non-associated chains. According to the authors, the approach could potentially be generalized to other disease states and immunological phenotypes. In this cohort, only TCR beta chains were sequenced, and detectable features were limited by the absence of alpha or paired-chain data. Three of the identified cytomegalovirus-associated TCR beta chains were confirmed in vitro to be specific for cytomegalovirus antigens. HLA typing was unavailable for some donors at each locus, so association tests used only the typed subset.

Libraries were built with the immunoSEQ multiplex PCR assay. The multiplex PCR relied on a mix of 60 forward primers for TCR Vbeta segments and 13 reverse primers for TCR Jbeta segments. The CDR3 region of rearranged TCR beta genes was amplified from genomic DNA with a multiplex PCR assay. The Illumina HiSeq System was used to sequence the amplified TCR beta libraries as 87-base-pair reads. The original pipeline was this. A later analysis tallied some 79 million unique TCR beta chains across the 666 repertoires, and roughly 11 million of those chains were shared by two or more donors. A nearest-neighbor algorithm error-corrected the raw reads and collapsed the reads into unique sequences, merging closely related sequences to remove PCR and sequencing errors. V, D and J gene segments were assigned by aligning CDR3 sequences to IMGT reference sequences. For a sequence to be retained, at least a six-nucleotide match to both a V gene segment and a J gene segment was required. A rearrangement counted as productive if the CDR3 had no stop codons and remained in frame with V and J, and every other rearrangement counted as non-productive. Following IMGT convention, CDR3 was defined as the stretch from the second conserved V-encoded cysteine up to the conserved J-encoded phenylalanine. The earlier analysis of fewer than 750 of the donors excluded sequences that lacked an unambiguous match to a single V gene segment. In an earlier analysis of roughly 500 of the donors, V segments were called functional above 56.7% productive rearrangements and were called segregating when the between-donor standard deviation exceeded 5%. A statistical classification framework was built to diagnose cytomegalovirus status from the catalog of TCR beta chain sequences. A later analysis assigned V and J genes by comparing TCR nucleotide sequences with IMGT/GENE-DB human TR gene sequences. In a later analysis, CDR3 sequences and most-parsimonious VDJ recombination scenarios were assigned using the TCRdist pipeline. In a later analysis, each TCR beta chain was defined by its CDR3 amino acid sequence together with its V-gene family, and reads lacking a unique V-gene family were excluded. To address suspected cross-contamination and a sequencing artifact, a later analysis removed several hundred highly shared, low-generation-probability nucleotide sequences. For each public chain, a later analysis derived a clonal expansion index from normalized ranks of inferred template counts within each repertoire. Generation probabilities in a later analysis came from a VDJ recombination model fitted to out-of-frame rearrangements, and those results were checked against IGoR. In a later analysis, hypergeometric tests were used to score TCR-TCR, TCR-HLA and TCR-CMV co-occurrence, with a repertoire-size bias correction applied to TCR pairs. A later analysis estimated false discovery rates by permuting HLA or CMV assignments 20 times. A later analysis grouped co-occurring TCRs with DBSCAN, adding TCRdist sequence similarity when clustering within HLA-allele-positive subsets. For co-occurrence clustering, repertoires with fewer than 30,000 or more than 120,000 public chains were excluded, along with a handful of repertoires with anomalous nucleotide sharing. TCRdb's version of the immuneACCESS table is confined to in-frame rearrangements and falls short of the full clone set. An unresolved V gene accounts for under half of the shortfall where checked; the remainder is of unknown origin. The D gene and trimming were derived from the DNA, and the V and J assignments and clone size from that table. Recorded for this sample are some 120,000 clones; around three quarters of them occurred a single time. The ten biggest clones cover around 3.9% of the sample.

In total, 666 healthy bone marrow donors made up the cohort. At the time of sampling, every cohort member was nominally healthy, though immune exposures that went unrecorded were likely present. The donor was CMV seronegative and was included in the group of a few hundred seronegative cohort members. A peripheral blood sample was collected from each donor, and TCR beta sequencing was performed on peripheral blood mononuclear cells. The Qiagen DNeasy Blood Extraction Kit was used to extract genomic DNA from the blood cell samples. This receptor chain uses TRBV10-3 and TRBJ2-2, with 14 bases matching TRBD2. This clonotype was obtained from a middle-aged man in good health and CMV-seronegative. Sample: PBMCs. At the DNA level, the sequence is TGTGCCACCGGGACTAGCGGGGGTAGCGCCGGGGAGCTGTTTTTT. Its protein reads: CATGTSGGSAGELFF.